The rows below give T cell receptor beta chains drawn from one sample of a study of shared clonotypes between healthy human individuals. The table came from immunoSEQ multiplex PCR; TCRdb's copy has only in-frame clones and leaves some out. There are about 2,100,000 clones in the sample; under 95% occur only once, and under 2% lies in the top ten. Sequencing was performed on naive CD8+ T cells from PBMCs. The receptor set was obtained from a man aged 18 to 30 in good health. Some clones in this sample may be carry-over from other donors' samples. Each CDR3 is given with its conserved first and last residue. A D gene is named only where the DNA matches it firmly. A clone size is listed for some rows: how often the clone was seen (once, few, many), or a class if it is expanded.

d_call,j_call,v_call,clone_size,cdr3_length,cdr3_nt,cdr3_aa
NA,TRBJ1-2,TRBV30,NA,11,TGTGCCGAGACAGGCGGTTATGGCTACACCTTC,CAETGGYGYTF
NA,TRBJ1-4,TRBV28,NA,16,TGTGCCAGCAGTTTATTTCAGGAGGCAACTAATGAAAAACTGTTTTTT,CASSLFQEATNEKLFF
TRBD2,TRBJ2-7,TRBV5-4,NA,20,TGTGCCAGCAGCACGAGGGGGACTAGCGGGCTAAGTCGCTACCCCTACGAGCAGTACTTC,CASSTRGTSGLSRYPYEQYF
NA,TRBJ1-1,TRBV5-5,NA,13,TGTGCCAGCAGCCAAAGCTGGGGTGCTGAAGCTTTCTTT,CASSQSWGAEAFF
TRBD1,TRBJ2-7,TRBV27,NA,15,TGTGCCAGCAGTACCCGGCGACAGGGTGCCTACGAGCAGTACTTC,CASSTRRQGAYEQYF
NA,TRBJ1-1,TRBV11-2,NA,14,TGTGCCAGCAGCTTGGCAGGGGTTAACACTGAAGCTTTCTTT,CASSLAGVNTEAFF
TRBD1,TRBJ2-6,TRBV18,NA,17,TGTGCCAGCTCACTTGGACAGGGCCTCTCTGGGGCCAACGTCCTGACTTTC,CASSLGQGLSGANVLTF
NA,TRBJ2-7,TRBV29-1,NA,11,TGCAGCGTTGACGATAGCGACGAGCAGTACTTC,CSVDDSDEQYF
TRBD2,TRBJ2-1,TRBV11-2,NA,15,TGTGCCAGCACCGGGTTTAGCGGGTATTACAATGAGCAGTTCTTC,CASTGFSGYYNEQFF
NA,TRBJ2-7,TRBV10-3,NA,16,TGTGCCATCAGTGAGGGGCGAGCCGGCCAGAGCGTCGAGCAGTACTTC,CAISEGRAGQSVEQYF
NA,TRBJ2-7,TRBV28,NA,13,TGTGCCAGCAGTGAGGGGACCTCCTACGAGCAGTACTTC,CASSEGTSYEQYF
TRBD2,TRBJ2-3,TRBV7-2,NA,17,TGTGCCAGCAGCTTAGCCCCGGGTCGCGGGAGGACAGATACGCAGTATTTT,CASSLAPGRGRTDTQYF
TRBD2,TRBJ2-7,TRBV27,NA,15,TGTGCCAGCAGTTTATCTTTATCTAGCGGGAGTGAGCAGTACTTC,CASSLSLSSGSEQYF
NA,TRBJ1-5,TRBV28,NA,13,TGTGCCAGCTGTGACAGGACCCATCAGCCCCAGCATTTT,CASCDRTHQPQHF
NA,TRBJ1-5,TRBV27,few,15,TGTGCCAGCAGTTTTTTGGGGAAGGTAGACCAGCCCCAGCATTTT,CASSFLGKVDQPQHF
NA,TRBJ2-7,TRBV19,NA,14,TGTGCCAGCGCCAGAAGCGCCAGCTCCTACGAGCAGTACTTC,CASARSASSYEQYF
NA,TRBJ1-2,TRBV27,NA,17,TGTGCCAGCAGTCCGCCCTGGGACGGGAGAACTAACTATGGCTACACCTTC,CASSPPWDGRTNYGYTF
TRBD1,TRBJ1-2,TRBV27,NA,16,TGTGCCAGCAGACCATTAGACAGGGGGCGCCCCTATGGCTACACCTTC,CASRPLDRGRPYGYTF
NA,TRBJ2-7,TRBV27,NA,14,TGTGCCAGCAGTTTGACTTCGCGTGTTGACGAGCAGTACTTC,CASSLTSRVDEQYF
NA,TRBJ1-1,TRBV4-1,NA,14,TGCGCCAGCAGCCACCTCGGGGGGCCCACTGAAGCTTTCTTT,CASSHLGGPTEAFF
NA,TRBJ1-4,TRBV13,NA,16,TGTGCCAGCAGCGACTCTGAGGGGGGGACTAATGAAAAACTGTTTTTT,CASSDSEGGTNEKLFF
TRBD2,TRBJ2-1,TRBV4-1,NA,16,TGCGCCAGCAGCCTACTAGCGGGAGATGGGTACAATGAGCAGTTCTTC,CASSLLAGDGYNEQFF
NA,TRBJ1-5,TRBV28,NA,13,TGTGCCAGCGTGGGGGCAGAGAATCAGCCCCAGCATTTT,CASVGAENQPQHF
TRBD1,TRBJ1-2,TRBV19,once,14,TGTGCCAGTATGGGGACAGGGTTGGTTACGGGCTACACCTTC,CASMGTGLVTGYTF
TRBD1,TRBJ1-2,TRBV10-3,NA,15,TGTGCCATCAGTGAGCGACAGGGGAAGGACTATGGCTACACCTTC,CAISERQGKDYGYTF
NA,TRBJ2-1,TRBV11-2,NA,10,TGTGCCAGCAGCGGAAATGAGCAGTTCTTC,CASSGNEQFF
NA,TRBJ1-6,TRBV27,NA,13,TGTGCCAGCAGTTTGGGAAGAGGTTCACCCCTCCACTTT,CASSLGRGSPLHF
NA,TRBJ2-1,TRBV28,NA,16,TGTGCCAGCAGTCCCCCCGGCGGAAGCTCCTACAATGAGCAGTTCTTC,CASSPPGGSSYNEQFF
NA,TRBJ1-1,TRBV9,NA,15,TGTGCCAGCAGCCCTAGGACAGAGATGAACACTGAAGCTTTCTTT,CASSPRTEMNTEAFF
NA,TRBJ1-1,TRBV18,few,14,TGTGCCAGCTCACCGACAGAAGAGAACACTGAAGCTTTCTTT,CASSPTEENTEAFF
TRBD1,TRBJ2-7,TRBV11-2,NA,16,TGTGCCAGCAGCTTAGACCAAGACAGGGTCAGAGGCGAGCAGTACTTC,CASSLDQDRVRGEQYF
NA,TRBJ1-5,TRBV2,NA,16,TGTGCCAGCAGTGAACCCAGGGTTTTAGGCAATCAGCCCCAGCATTTT,CASSEPRVLGNQPQHF
NA,TRBJ1-4,TRBV25-1,NA,13,TGTGCCAGCAGTGTAGCTGCATATGAAAAACTGTTTTTT,CASSVAAYEKLFF
NA,TRBJ2-2,TRBV14,once,17,TGTGCCAGCAGCCAAGACGGGAGCCTAATTTCGACCGGGGAGCTGTTTTTT,CASSQDGSLISTGELFF
NA,TRBJ2-1,TRBV7-9,NA,16,TGTGCCAGCAGCCGATCGGGATCAATGGTGGGCAATGAGCAGTTCTTC,CASSRSGSMVGNEQFF
TRBD1,TRBJ1-1,TRBV4-3,NA,13,TGCGCCAGCAGCCAGGGACAGAGACCTGAAGCTTTCTTT,CASSQGQRPEAFF
TRBD2,TRBJ2-7,TRBV4-1,NA,18,TGCGCCAGCAGCCAAGCTTGGCCCAGCGGGAGTTTCTCCTACGAGCAGTACTTC,CASSQAWPSGSFSYEQYF
NA,TRBJ2-2,TRBV29-1,NA,13,TGCAGCGTCGTGAGAGATAACACCGGGGAGCTGTTTTTT,CSVVRDNTGELFF
NA,TRBJ2-7,TRBV19,NA,18,TGTGCCAGTAGTATAGTCGGGCTAGGGGGACATGGTGTCTACGAGCAGTACTTC,CASSIVGLGGHGVYEQYF
NA,TRBJ2-7,TRBV19,NA,12,TGTGCCAGTAGAAACAGTTTGCACGAGCAGTACTTC,CASRNSLHEQYF
NA,TRBJ1-1,TRBV5-8,NA,14,TGTGCCAGCAGCTTGGGACGGCGGCCCCCTGAAGCTTTCTTT,CASSLGRRPPEAFF
NA,TRBJ1-1,TRBV30,few,12,TGTGCCTGGGGGACCACGAACACTGAAGCTTTCTTT,CAWGTTNTEAFF
NA,TRBJ1-1,TRBV7-9,NA,15,TGTGCCAGCAGCCACGGGTCGGGGATGAACACTGAAGCTTTCTTT,CASSHGSGMNTEAFF
NA,TRBJ2-1,TRBV28,NA,12,TGTGCCAGCAGTTTTGACAGGCCGGATAAGTTCTTC,CASSFDRPDKFF
TRBD2,TRBJ2-7,TRBV7-9,once,14,TGTGCCAGCAGCTTGCCGCGGGGGAGTGACGAGCAGTACTTC,CASSLPRGSDEQYF
NA,TRBJ2-7,TRBV30,NA,12,TGTGCCTGGAGTATGAGGGCCTACGAGCAGTACTTC,CAWSMRAYEQYF
NA,TRBJ1-1,TRBV5-1,NA,15,TGCGCCAGCAGCTTGTCGGCCGCGATGAACACTGAAGCTTTCTTT,CASSLSAAMNTEAFF
TRBD1,TRBJ2-3,TRBV19,NA,15,TGTGCCAGTAGTGGACTGACAGGGATCACAGATACGCAGTATTTT,CASSGLTGITDTQYF
NA,TRBJ2-2,TRBV5-1,NA,14,TGCGCCAGCAGCTTAATAGGGGTAGCCGGGGAGCTGTTTTTT,CASSLIGVAGELFF
TRBD1,TRBJ2-3,TRBV4-1,NA,16,TGCGCCAGTCGTAATCGACAGGGGTCGAGGACAGATACGCAGTATTTT,CASRNRQGSRTDTQYF
TRBD1,TRBJ2-3,TRBV6-5,NA,15,TGTGCCAGCAGTAGTGGGACAGGGTACACAGATACGCAGTATTTT,CASSSGTGYTDTQYF
NA,TRBJ1-1,TRBV9,NA,15,TGTGCCAGCAGCGTCGAAGAGGGGATGAACACTGAAGCTTTCTTT,CASSVEEGMNTEAFF
NA,TRBJ1-5,TRBV27,once,14,TGTGCCAGCAGTTTATCTTGGAGCAATCAGCCCCAGCATTTT,CASSLSWSNQPQHF
NA,TRBJ2-7,TRBV29-1,NA,14,TGCAGCGTTGAAGAACCCGGACGGAATCGCGAGCAGTACTTC,CSVEEPGRNREQYF
NA,TRBJ1-1,TRBV4-1,NA,13,TGCGCCAGCAGCCAAGAAGCAACGGGTCGAGCTTTCTTT,CASSQEATGRAFF
NA,TRBJ2-7,TRBV27,NA,16,TGTGCCAGCAGTTTATCCTCGGGGCCGATCTCCTACGAGCAGTACTTC,CASSLSSGPISYEQYF
NA,TRBJ2-7,TRBV28,once,15,TGTGCCAGCAGTTTACGGGGTACCTTCTCCTACGAGCAGTACTTC,CASSLRGTFSYEQYF